These 14 T cell receptor beta chains share one sample of origin, sequenced in a study of T cells after posttransplantation cyclophosphamide. Generated by immunoSEQ multiplex PCR, the TCRdb table keeps only in-frame clones and is missing some. This sample has tens of thousands of clones, with 94% found just once. The sequenced sample was PBMCs. The receptors originated from a woman under 40 in good health and a related stem cell transplant donor.

The rearrangement uses TRBV6-6 and TRBJ1-2, with unresolved D. In germline, CDR1 is MNHNY, CDR2 SVGAGI (reference sequence). The CDR3 contains 14 residues. V gave up 5 bases and J gave up 3 bases, with 13 bases separating them. The CDR3 DNA follows: TGTGCCAGCAGTGATATCGTCACTGACTATGGCTACACCTTC. It codes for CASSDIVTDYGYTF.

This sequence joins TRBV7-2 and TRBJ2-3; tentatively, D is TRBD1 (8 bases). This CDR3 contains 19 residues. Trimming removed 1 base at V and 3 bases at J, with 23 bases between. Germline CDR1 reads SGHTA; CDR2 reads FQGNSA. CDR3 nucleotides: TGTGCCAGCAGCTTAGGAGGCCGCGGGGGCCGGACAGGGACAGATACGCAGTATTTT. It codes for CASSLGGRGGRTGTDTQYF.

The chain has TRBV4-3 and TRBJ1-1, with D tentatively TRBD1 (5 bases). Germline lookup yields CDR1 LGHNA and CDR2 YSLEER. The CDR3 has 14 amino acids. The V end lost 1 base, the J end lost 5 bases, and 11 bases lay between the germline ends. The CDR3 region has the DNA TGCGCCAGCAGCCAAGCAGGGTATCGGACTGAAGCTTTCTTT. Protein: CASSQAGYRTEAFF.

J is TRBJ2-2 and V is TRBV5-6; perhaps TRBD1 as D (5 bases). This CDR3 has 15 residues. V lost 4 bases, J lost 5 bases, and 15 bases lay in between. Germline V gene sequence: CDR1 SGHDT, CDR2 YYEEEE. The CDR3 loop reads CASSLLDSPTGELFF. For the CDR3, the DNA is TGTGCCAGCAGCCTCCTCGACAGTCCTACCGGGGAGCTGTTTTTT.

V usage is TRBV7-8 and J usage is TRBJ2-7; TRBD2 is a possible D gene (6 bases). In germline, CDR1 is SGHVS, CDR2 FQNEAQ. Trimming stripped 6 bases from V and 2 bases from J, with 14 bases between. The CDR3 loop spans 14 amino acids. The CDR3 sequence: CASSLRDFAYEQYF. The CDR3 nucleotides read TGTGCCAGCAGTCTCCGGGACTTTGCCTACGAGCAGTACTTC.

The rearrangement joins TRBV5-4 to TRBJ1-5; TRBD1 matches 7 bases. The CDR3 runs to 15 residues. CDR1 SGHNT and CDR2 YYREEE come from the germline V gene (reference sequence). The junction had 2 bases not matched to a gene; V was cut back by 0 bases and J by 2 bases. This CDR3 reads CASSLGGQRNQPQHF. In nucleotides, the CDR3 is TGTGCCAGCAGCTTGGGGGGACAGCGCAATCAGCCCCAGCATTTT.

This clone was seen only once. The chain employs TRBV7-9 and TRBJ2-3; weak D call: TRBD2 (7 bases). From germline, CDR1 is SEHNR and CDR2 FQNEAQ (reference sequence). There are 16 residues in the CDR3. Trimming removed 2 bases at V and 5 bases at J, with 17 bases between. CDR3 bases: TGTGCCAGCAGCTTACTCGGGGGCCTAGCGGAAGATACGCAGTATTTT. Translated, it gives CASSLLGGLAEDTQYF.

V gene TRBV5-1 combines with J gene TRBJ2-4, with 7 bases identical to TRBD2. V was clipped by 4 bases and J by 3 bases; unmatched bases: 4. The CDR3 covers 14 residues. CDR1 and CDR2 (germline): SGHRS, YFSETQ. The CDR3 DNA reads as TGCGCCAGCAGCCCCCGGGAGGACAAAAACATTCAGTACTTC. Translated, it gives CASSPREDKNIQYF.

The chain links TRBV7-9 to TRBJ1-2, with TRBD1 identical over 8 bases. With 4 bases clipped from V and 7 bases from J, the junction kept 5 bases outside the gene matches. Looked up from germline, CDR1 is SEHNR and CDR2 is FQNEAQ (reference sequence). The length of the CDR3 is 13 residues. The CDR3 region has the DNA TGTGCCAGCAGCTACACAGGGGGAAGTGGCTACACCTTC. Its translation: CASSYTGGSGYTF.

V is TRBV19 and J is TRBJ2-5; D may be TRBD1 (5 bases). Trimming pared 0 bases from V and 7 bases from J, leaving 9 bases between. The CDR3 is 13 residues long. Germline V gene lookup returns CDR1 LNHDA and CDR2 SQIVND (reference sequence). CDR3 sequence reads: CASSIDRVGTQYF. Written as DNA, the CDR3 is TGTGCCAGTAGTATAGACAGGGTGGGGACCCAGTACTTC.

The CDR3 DNA sequence: TGTGCCAGCAGCTTTTTCCCACCGGGACACTACGAGCAGTACTTC. It specifies CASSFFPPGHYEQYF. The V and J genes are TRBV7-8 and TRBJ2-7; D may be TRBD1 (6 bases). The germline gives CDR1 SGHVS, CDR2 FQNEAQ. This CDR3 spans 15 amino acids. V gave up 3 bases and J gave up 3 bases, with 15 bases separating them.

The V call is TRBV28, the J call TRBJ2-7; TRBD1 is a possible D gene (6 bases). Germline V lookup: CDR1 MDHEN, CDR2 SYDVKM. This CDR3 has 16 amino acids. V was cut by 6 bases and J by 2 bases, with 20 bases left in between. Here the CDR3 DNA reads TGTGCCAGCAGCCCCCTTACAGGGCAGGGCCCCTACGAGCAGTACTTC. This sequence encodes CASSPLTGQGPYEQYF. Using reference TRBV28 and TRBJ2-7 for the parts outside the CDR3, the full variable domain is DVKVTQSSRYLVKRTGEKVFLECVQDMDHENMFWYRQDPGLGLRLIYFSYDVKMKEKGDIPEGYSVSREKKERFSLILESASTNQTSMYLCASSPLTGQGPYEQYFGPGTRLTVT.

The chain joins TRBV27 to TRBJ2-2, with D tentatively TRBD2 (7 bases). The CDR3 sequence is 12 residues long. CDR1 MNHEY and CDR2 SMNVEV come from the germline V gene (reference sequence). V lost 2 bases and J 14 bases, leaving 12 bases between the germline ends. Written as DNA, the CDR3 is TGTGCCAGCAGTTTAATGCGGGGGCCCCTGTTTTTT. Its protein product is CASSLMRGPLFF.

This chain connects TRBV7-6 to TRBJ1-4, with TRBD1 as a possible D gene (5 bases). The CDR3 is 16 amino acids. Trimming removed 4 bases at V and 0 bases at J, with 12 bases between. The germline gives CDR1 SGHVS, CDR2 FNYEAQ. DNA of the CDR3: TGTGCCAGCAGCTCCGATAAGGGGCCAACTAATGAAAAACTGTTTTTT. Protein: CASSSDKGPTNEKLFF.